The entry below describes one T cell receptor (beta chain). Its antigen is unidentified. The sample originates from a study of CD4+ T cells in melanoma. Study outcomes and limitations: Diverse differentiation states were reported for melanoma neoantigen-specific CD4+ T cells. CD8+ T cell, macrophage and B cell function reportedly correlated with neoantigen-specific CD4+ T cells.

Assay used: immunoSEQ multiplex PCR; TCRdb lists only in-frame clones, some missing. Counted here are about 13,000 clones, more than 60% occurring once; the ten biggest clones make up over 15%. Germline-derived CDR1 and CDR2 are SSHAT and FNYEAQ (reference sequence). V shed 5 bases, J shed 7 bases, and the junction held 4 bases outside the gene matches. The CDR3 sequence is 13 residues long. The sequenced sample consisted of cells from a culture (not recorded whether cultured in vitro). This chain uses TRBV7-7 with TRBJ2-5; 10 bases are a match to TRBD1. The clonotype originates from a human donor with melanoma. The CDR3 region has the DNA TGTGCCAGCAGCCGGGACAGGGGCGGGACCCAGTACTTC. It specifies CASSRDRGGTQYF.